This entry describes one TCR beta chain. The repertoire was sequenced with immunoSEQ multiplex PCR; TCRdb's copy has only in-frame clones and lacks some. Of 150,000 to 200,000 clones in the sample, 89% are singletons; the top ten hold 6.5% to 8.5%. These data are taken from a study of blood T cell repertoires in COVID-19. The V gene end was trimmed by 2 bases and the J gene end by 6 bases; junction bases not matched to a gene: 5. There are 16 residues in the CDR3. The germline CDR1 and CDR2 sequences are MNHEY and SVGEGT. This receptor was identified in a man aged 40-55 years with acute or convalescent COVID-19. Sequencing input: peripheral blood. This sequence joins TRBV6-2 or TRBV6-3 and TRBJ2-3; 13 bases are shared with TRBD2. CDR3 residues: CASSYTAGLAGDTQYF. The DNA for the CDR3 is TGTGCCAGCAGTTACACCGCGGGACTAGCGGGGGATACGCAGTATTTT.